This T cell receptor (beta chain) was identified during a study of T-cell reconstitution after alpha-beta-depleted transplantation in children (dated by TCRdb to the mid-2010s). In terms of the full investigation: Using TCR repertoire profiling, the study followed T-cell immune reconstitution in a quantitative way in children after TCRalphabeta/CD19-depleted allogeneic hematopoietic cell transplantation. Paper-wide results and their limitations: Apparently early alphabetaT-cell count recovery about two months after transplant reportedly relied on only several hundred rapidly expanded clones derived from non-depleted graft cells. In some patients, the high TCRbeta diversity seen at day 60 was put down to recipient T cells and intrathymic progenitors that had survived conditioning. Hyperexpanded clone frequencies declined over subsequent months; after one year, T-cell counts and TCRbeta diversity were mostly attributed to newly produced T cells.

Taken from the germline V gene, the CDR1 and CDR2 loops are SGHTA and FQGNSA. The junction carries 5 bases between V and J, which are trimmed by 5 bases and 3 bases respectively. The CDR3 holds 11 amino acids from the cysteine to the phenylalanine. Just the 33-base CDR3 DNA is kept, in frame starting at base 1. The library was made by PCR. TCRdb names Illumina HiSeq 2500 as the instrument used. Molecular barcoding was employed in the preparation of TCR libraries, with unique molecular identifiers being used to normalize TCRbeta repertoire quantification. TCRdb redid the processing of the public reads, applying fastp at Q25 and MiXCR, and retained in-frame beta chains. All rows with the same CDR3 protein become a single entry with the most common DNA and genes. The sample includes more than 400,000 distinct CDR3 sequences, with 43% observed a single time. The ten largest clonotypes hold approximately 30% of the sample.

Read against the paper, the sample's treatment or condition label means: allogeneic hematopoietic cell transplantation with graft depleted of TCRalphabeta T cells and CD19 B cells. TCRalphabeta/CD19-depleted allogeneic hematopoietic cell grafts were given to the transplant recipients, all of whom were children. Notes on this clonotype: Its target antigen remains unknown. This may arise from a read error, as a much more abundant clone is one base away.

The sample consisted of PBMCs, taken before TCRalphabeta/CD19-depleted stem cell transplant. This TCR came from a girl under 10 years old with aplastic anemia, due to receive a stem cell transplant. The rearranged segments are TRBV7-2 and TRBJ2-7; the D gene lacks a confident call. This receptor has the CDR3 CASSPFYEQYF. The DNA sequence is TGTGCCAGCAGCCCCTTCTACGAGCAGTACTTC.